The 20 T cell receptor beta chains below all came from one sample that was sequenced in a study of human thymus T cells. Measured with immunoSEQ multiplex PCR; TCRdb has only the in-frame clones, and not every one. The table records tens of thousands of clones, approximately 93% of them present only once. Sequencing input: blood. These receptor sequences come from a boy less than two years old with a congenital heart defect but otherwise immunologically healthy.

The chain has TRBV27 and TRBJ1-2; tentative D call: TRBD1 (6 bases). This CDR3 spans 15 amino acids. In germline, CDR1 is MNHEY, CDR2 SMNVEV (reference sequence). V was cut by 3 bases and J by 0 bases, with 11 bases left in between. CDR3 amino acids: CASSFVGGSNYGYTF. The CDR3 DNA reads TGTGCCAGCAGTTTTGTGGGGGGCTCTAACTATGGCTACACCTTC.

The J gene is TRBJ2-3, the V gene TRBV19; 12 nucleotides match TRBD2. Germline V gives CDR1 LNHDA, CDR2 SQIVND (reference sequence). The CDR3 consists of 15 residues. Trimming cost V 2 bases and J 3 bases; bases outside gene matches: 0. CDR3 DNA: TGTGCCAGTAGTATACTAGCGGGGGGGACAGATACGCAGTATTTT. Translating gives CASSILAGGTDTQYF.

This chain connects TRBV11-3 to TRBJ2-7; 7 nucleotides match TRBD1. Losses at the gene ends were 5 bases for V and 2 bases for J; bases not matched to a gene: 6. The CDR3 is made up of 14 amino acids. Germline V gives CDR1 SGHNT, CDR2 YENEEA. This CDR3 is CASSGRQGTYEQYF. The CDR3 DNA follows: TGTGCCAGCAGCGGCCGACAGGGCACCTACGAGCAGTACTTC.

CDR3 region: CASSYGPLGADTQYF. CDR3 nucleotides: TGTGCCAGCAGTTACGGACCCCTGGGGGCAGATACGCAGTATTTT. This chain joins TRBV6-5 and TRBJ2-3; perhaps D is TRBD1 or TRBD2 (5 bases each). The V end lost 2 bases, the J end lost 4 bases, and 13 bases lay between the germline ends. This CDR3 has 15 amino acids. Germline CDR1 and CDR2: MNHEY and SVGAGI.

The rearrangement links TRBV21-1 to TRBJ1-3; the table gives TRBD1 as D, unverified against the DNA. TRBV21-1 represents a pseudogene. The CDR3 is 14 amino acids. CDR3 coding DNA: TGTGCCAGCAGCCCAGATCCCTCTGGAAACACCATATATTTT. It specifies CASSPDPSGNTIYF.

This chain uses TRBV4-3 with TRBJ2-2; D is undetermined. CDR3 size: 16 residues. The V end lost 1 base, the J end lost 4 bases, and 13 bases lay between the germline ends. CDR1 and CDR2 (germline): LGHNA, YSLEER. The CDR3 bases are TGCGCCAGCAGCCAAGCACTACCCAGAGGCACCGGGGAGCTGTTTTTT. As protein: CASSQALPRGTGELFF.

This chain joins TRBV5-1 and TRBJ2-3; TRBD2 matches 11 bases. Germline V gene lookup returns CDR1 SGHRS and CDR2 YFSETQ. The CDR3 extends over 20 amino acids. Trimming cost V 1 base and J 1 base; bases outside gene matches: 14. CDR3 protein: CASSLRASGGTRVGTDTQYF. In DNA form, the CDR3 reads TGCGCCAGCAGCTTGAGGGCTAGCGGGGGGACGCGGGTCGGCACAGATACGCAGTATTTT.

V is TRBV6-1 and J is TRBJ2-3, with TRBD2 as a possible D gene (7 bases). The CDR3 sequence is 14 residues long. The V end was cut by 11 bases, the J end by 2 bases, with 17 bases between. Germline V gene data show CDR1 as MNHNS and CDR2 as SASEGT. The CDR3 is CASRGGVNTDTQYF. CDR3 nucleotides: TGTGCCTCTAGGGGGGGCGTCAACACAGATACGCAGTATTTT.

The chain links TRBV6-5 to TRBJ2-7, with D possibly being TRBD2 (6 bases). The CDR3 covers 12 residues. Trimming took off 2 bases at V and 9 bases at J, with 11 bases between the two ends. CDR1 and CDR2 (germline): MNHEY, SVGAGI. CDR3 sequence (DNA): TGTGCCAGCAGTTACGGGCGGGAACGGCAGTACTTC. Translated: CASSYGRERQYF.

The chain employs TRBV27 and TRBJ1-1; TRBD1 aligns across 7 bases. The CDR3 extends over 14 amino acids. J lost 9 bases, V lost 4 bases, and 11 bases had no gene match. The germline gives CDR1 MNHEY, CDR2 SMNVEV (reference sequence). For the CDR3, the DNA is TGTGCCAGCAGTTCCATGTCAGGGGGGGCCAAAGCTTTCTTT. The encoded protein is CASSSMSGGAKAFF.

The chain employs TRBV10-3 and TRBJ2-5, with 9 nucleotides matching TRBD2. V shed 3 bases, J shed 5 bases, and the junction held 13 bases outside the gene matches. The CDR3 covers 17 residues. Germline CDR1 ENHRY, CDR2 SYGVKD. The CDR3 here is CAISDGIAGAGRETQYF. CDR3 nucleotide sequence: TGTGCCATCAGTGACGGGATAGCGGGGGCTGGAAGGGAGACCCAGTACTTC.

This chain uses TRBV4-3 with TRBJ1-1, with TRBD1 matching over 8 bases. This CDR3 has 15 residues. Per the germline V gene, CDR1 is LGHNA and CDR2 is YSLEER. V dropped 8 bases and J dropped 4; count of bases not matched to a gene: 12. The CDR3: CASGGRGRMGTEAFF. The CDR3 DNA is TGCGCCAGCGGTGGCAGGGGGCGAATGGGCACTGAAGCTTTCTTT.

This chain links TRBV5-4 with TRBJ2-7; TRBD1 or TRBD2 may be the D gene (5 bases each). Trimming stripped 3 bases from V and 2 bases from J, with 12 bases between. This CDR3 contains 14 residues. Germline V gene data show CDR1 as SGHNT and CDR2 as YYREEE (reference sequence). For the CDR3, the DNA is TGTGCCAGCAGCTCGGGACGGGAACCCTACGAGCAGTACTTC. Translation: CASSSGREPYEQYF.

The chain carries TRBV18 and TRBJ2-1; 9 nucleotides align to TRBD2. Per the germline V gene, CDR1 is KGHSH and CDR2 is LQKENI. The ends lost 2 bases at V and 6 bases at J; junction bases unmatched: 5. This CDR3 region has 15 residues. DNA for the CDR3: TGTGCCAGCTCACCATGGCTAGCGGGGATCAATGAGCAGTTCTTC. Translation: CASSPWLAGINEQFF. The whole variable domain, filled in from reference TRBV18 and TRBJ2-1, reads NAGVMQNPRHLVRRRGQEARLRCSPMKGHSHVYWYRQLPEEGLKFMVYLQKENIIDESGMPKERFSAEFPKEGPSILRIQQVVRGDSAAYFCASSPWLAGINEQFFGPGTRLTVL.

The chain uses TRBV5-5 and TRBJ2-7; 7 nucleotides line up with TRBD2. The germline CDR1 and CDR2 sequences are SGHKS and YYEKEE (reference sequence). CDR3 length: 17 amino acids. The V segment lost 0 bases and the J segment 5 bases; nucleotides outside the gene matches: 14. The CDR3 sequence: CASSLAFPASGVNEQYF. The CDR3 DNA sequence: TGTGCCAGCAGCTTGGCTTTTCCCGCCAGCGGGGTAAACGAGCAGTACTTC.

CDR3 nucleotide sequence: TGTGCCAGCAGTTTACTGGACAGGGAAAATTCACCCCTCCACTTT. Amino acids: CASSLLDRENSPLHF. The V and J genes are TRBV28 and TRBJ1-6; TRBD1 matches at 8 bases. V was pared by 2 bases and J by 7 bases, with 4 bases of the junction left unmatched. The CDR3 runs 15 residues. Germline V gene data show CDR1 as MDHEN and CDR2 as SYDVKM. Full variable domain (rest looked up from reference TRBV28 and TRBJ1-6): DVKVTQSSRYLVKRTGEKVFLECVQDMDHENMFWYRQDPGLGLRLIYFSYDVKMKEKGDIPEGYSVSREKKERFSLILESASTNQTSMYLCASSLLDRENSPLHFGNGTRLTVT.

V is TRBV11-2 and J is TRBJ2-7, with D hard to call. The CDR3 covers 13 residues. Looked up from germline, CDR1 is SGHAT and CDR2 is FQNNGV. V was cut by 3 bases and J by 0 bases, with 6 bases left in between. CDR3 in amino acids: CASSFRSSYEQYF. Written as DNA, the CDR3 is TGTGCCAGCAGCTTCAGGAGCTCCTACGAGCAGTACTTC.

This sequence joins TRBV9 and TRBJ2-1; the match to TRBD2 covers 11 bases. The germline V gene encodes CDR1 SGDLS and CDR2 YYNGEE. This CDR3 is 15 amino acids long. Trimming removed 0 bases from V and 6 bases from J; junction bases left unmatched: 2. DNA of the CDR3: TGTGCCAGCAGCGTAGCCGGGACTAGCGGCAATGAGCAGTTCTTC. It codes for CASSVAGTSGNEQFF.

The J gene is TRBJ1-3, the V gene TRBV7-2; D unresolved. Looked up from germline, CDR1 is SGHTA and CDR2 is FQGNSA. V lost 6 bases, J lost 0 bases, and 6 bases lay in between. This CDR3 is 13 amino acids long. The CDR3 protein is CASRPNSGNTIYF. The DNA for the CDR3 is TGTGCCAGCAGACCGAACTCTGGAAACACCATATATTTT.

This chain joins TRBV2 and TRBJ2-4; maybe TRBD1 (8 bases). The CDR3 is 13 amino acids. Germline V gene sequence: CDR1 SNHLY, CDR2 FYNNEI. Trimming removed 6 bases at V and 8 bases at J, with 14 bases between. DNA of the CDR3: TGTGCCAGCAGGGTACAGGGGGGGGACATTCAGTACTTC. It yields the protein CASRVQGGDIQYF.